This T cell receptor beta chain is drawn from a study of T cell changes during pregnancy in multiple sclerosis. Sequenced by immunoSEQ multiplex PCR; TCRdb stores in-frame clones only, minus some. This table has fewer than 40,000 clones, roughly 90% appearing once. The germline gives CDR1 SSHAT, CDR2 FNYEAQ (reference sequence). This CDR3 comprises 13 residues. Comments on this clone: The junction departs from germline at one end; a sequencing error may be responsible.

Sample: CD8+ T cells from peripheral blood mononuclear cells, taken in the first trimester of pregnancy. The clonotype originates from a female donor with multiple sclerosis, enrolled in a pregnancy study. The rearrangement joins TRBV7-7 to TRBJ2-2, with D possibly matching TRBD2 (5 bases). The DNA of the CDR3 is TGTGCTAGCAGCTTTTGGGCGGGCGGGGAGCTGTTTTTT. Translating gives CASSFWAGGELFF.